This T cell receptor (beta chain) comes out of a study of human T cells and chemical hapten exposure. At the level of the study: Patches with 0.01% DPC went on the upper back, and the tests were read at 6 days.

MiXCR, run by TCRdb on the RACE reads, gives a single entry per CDR3 protein. The sample records approximately 88,000 distinct CDR3 sequences, approximately 13% being singletons. Germline V gene data show CDR1 as DFQATT and CDR2 as SNEGSKA (reference sequence). This CDR3 spans 14 amino acids. V shed 7 bases and J 4 bases; nucleotides not matched to a gene: 11. Indicated time point: patch test 3, about 24 weeks after DPC sensitization. Treatment denoted: therapeutic diphenylcyclopropenone sensitization with weekly scalp DPC. Turning to this clonotype: Its antigen is currently unknown.

General study points: Among expanded TCRs, significantly more large CDR3 similarity clusters formed than among controls. No change in TCRs above 1 in 1000 frequency was produced by DPC sensitization.

This clonotype was sampled from a woman between 45 and 65 years old with alopecia areata. Some clones in this sample may be carry-over from other donors' samples. The chain uses TRBV20-1 and TRBJ1-2; 8 bases are a match to TRBD1. This material consisted of whole blood, taken in connection with sensitization to the hapten diphenylcyclopropenone (DPC). The CDR3 protein is CSVPLRGPSYGYTF. CDR3 in DNA: TGCAGTGTCCCGCTCAGGGGGCCCAGCTATGGCTACACCTTC.